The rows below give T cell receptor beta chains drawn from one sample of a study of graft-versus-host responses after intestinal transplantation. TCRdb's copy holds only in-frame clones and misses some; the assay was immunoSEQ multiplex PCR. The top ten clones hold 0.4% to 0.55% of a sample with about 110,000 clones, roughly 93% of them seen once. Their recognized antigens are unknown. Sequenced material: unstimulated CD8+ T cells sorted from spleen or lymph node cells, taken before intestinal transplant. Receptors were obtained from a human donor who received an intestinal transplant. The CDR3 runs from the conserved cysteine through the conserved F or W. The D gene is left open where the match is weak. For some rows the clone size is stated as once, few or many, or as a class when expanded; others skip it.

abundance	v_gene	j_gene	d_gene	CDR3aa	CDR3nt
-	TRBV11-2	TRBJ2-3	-	CASSPPRGGGSSDTQYF	TGTGCCAGCAGTCCCCCGAGGGGGGGAGGGAGTTCAGATACGCAGTATTTT
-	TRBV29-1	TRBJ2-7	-	CSVVPPYEQYF	TGCAGCGTTGTTCCCCCCTACGAGCAGTACTTC
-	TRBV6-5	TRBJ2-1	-	CASSLPSNEQFF	TGTGCCAGCAGCCTGCCCTCCAATGAGCAGTTCTTC
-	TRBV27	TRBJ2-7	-	CASSPGPQPYEQYF	TGTGCCAGCAGCCCCGGGCCCCAGCCTTACGAGCAGTACTTC
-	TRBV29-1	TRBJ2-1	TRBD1	CSVAGTGLNQMNEQFF	TGCAGCGTCGCAGGGACAGGGCTCAATCAAATGAATGAGCAGTTCTTC
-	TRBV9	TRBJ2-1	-	CASSVVREYNEQFF	TGTGCCAGCAGCGTAGTGCGGGAATACAATGAGCAGTTCTTC
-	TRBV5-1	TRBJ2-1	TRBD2	CASRATSGASNEQFF	TGCGCCAGCAGGGCTACTAGCGGGGCCTCGAATGAGCAGTTCTTC
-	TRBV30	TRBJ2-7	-	CAWSGGLDYEQYF	TGTGCCTGGAGTGGGGGTTTGGACTACGAGCAGTACTTC
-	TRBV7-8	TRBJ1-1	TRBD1	CASSLVPGGANTEAFF	TGTGCCAGCAGCTTAGTTCCAGGGGGCGCGAACACTGAAGCTTTCTTT
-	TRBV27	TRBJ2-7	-	CASSLSGGSHSYEQYF	TGTGCCAGCAGTTTATCGGGGGGCAGCCACTCCTACGAGCAGTACTTC
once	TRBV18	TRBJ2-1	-	CASSPEARRRIGEQFF	TGTGCCAGCTCACCTGAGGCTAGGCGAAGAATAGGTGAGCAGTTCTTC
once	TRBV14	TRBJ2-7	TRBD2	CASSQLLAGRDEQYF	TGTGCCAGCAGCCAGCTACTAGCGGGACGCGACGAGCAGTACTTC
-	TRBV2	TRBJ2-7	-	CASSEMGSYEQYF	TGTGCCAGCAGTGAAATGGGGTCCTACGAGCAGTACTTC
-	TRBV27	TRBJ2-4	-	CASAGTLAKNIQYF	TGTGCCAGCGCCGGGACCTTAGCCAAAAACATTCAGTACTTC
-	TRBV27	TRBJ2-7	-	CASSLFPGASYEQYF	TGTGCCAGCAGTTTATTCCCAGGGGCGTCCTACGAGCAGTACTTC
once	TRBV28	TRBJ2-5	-	CASSPGDLLGETQYF	TGTGCCAGCAGTCCGGGAGACCTTCTAGGAGAGACCCAGTACTTC
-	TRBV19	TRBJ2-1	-	CASESNLNNEQFF	TGTGCCAGTGAAAGCAACCTAAACAATGAGCAGTTCTTC
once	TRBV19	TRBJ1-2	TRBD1	CASSSSFRGDGYTF	TGTGCCAGTAGTTCCTCCTTCAGGGGGGATGGCTACACCTTC
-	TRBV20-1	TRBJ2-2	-	CSAPNTGELFF	TGCAGTGCCCCAAACACCGGGGAGCTGTTTTTT
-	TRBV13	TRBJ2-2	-	CASSPDANTGELFF	TGTGCCAGCAGCCCGGACGCGAACACCGGGGAGCTGTTTTTT
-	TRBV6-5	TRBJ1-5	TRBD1	CASSLGTGGKGPQHF	TGTGCCAGCAGCCTAGGGACAGGGGGGAAAGGGCCCCAGCATTTT
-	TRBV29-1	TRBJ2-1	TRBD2	CSVGRLAGVNEQFF	TGCAGCGTTGGGAGACTAGCGGGAGTCAATGAGCAGTTCTTC
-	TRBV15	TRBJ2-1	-	CATSRDGGGRNDEQFF	TGTGCCACCAGCAGAGATGGCGGGGGCCGAAATGATGAGCAGTTCTTC
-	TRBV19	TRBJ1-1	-	CASSMSNTEAFF	TGTGCCAGTAGTATGTCGAACACTGAAGCTTTCTTT
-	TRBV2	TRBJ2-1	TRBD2	CASSDLAGRHEQFF	TGTGCCAGCAGTGATCTAGCGGGTCGGCATGAGCAGTTCTTC
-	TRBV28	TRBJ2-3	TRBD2	CASSLSLAGGPTDTQYF	TGTGCCAGCAGTTTATCACTAGCGGGAGGCCCCACAGATACGCAGTATTTT
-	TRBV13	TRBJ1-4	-	CASSLKRINEKLFF	TGTGCCAGCAGCTTAAAACGGATTAATGAAAAACTGTTTTTT
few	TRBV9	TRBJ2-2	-	CASSPGPTGELFF	TGTGCCAGCAGCCCTGGTCCGACCGGGGAGCTGTTTTTT
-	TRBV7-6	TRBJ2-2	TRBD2	CASSFEREGGTGELFF	TGTGCCAGCAGTTTCGAGCGGGAGGGAGGCACCGGGGAGCTGTTTTTT
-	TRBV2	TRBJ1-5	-	CASKDGTNSFYSNQPQHF	TGTGCCAGCAAGGACGGGACAAATAGCTTTTATAGCAATCAGCCCCAGCATTTT
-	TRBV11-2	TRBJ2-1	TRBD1	CASSLTGKDDLQNEQFF	TGTGCCAGCAGCTTGACAGGGAAGGACGACCTGCAGAATGAGCAGTTCTTC
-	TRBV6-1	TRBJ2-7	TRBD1	CASSETVGRGTYEQYF	TGTGCCAGCAGTGAAACAGTCGGCAGGGGGACCTACGAGCAGTACTTC
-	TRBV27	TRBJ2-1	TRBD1	CASSLDRVLYNEQFF	TGTGCCAGCAGTTTGGACAGGGTTCTCTACAATGAGCAGTTCTTC
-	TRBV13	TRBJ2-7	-	CASSLNYEQYF	TGTGCCAGCAGCTTAAACTACGAGCAGTACTTC
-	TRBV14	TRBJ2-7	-	CASSRRTRGYEQYF	TGTGCCAGCAGCAGACGAACCAGGGGTTACGAGCAGTACTTC
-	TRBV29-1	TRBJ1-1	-	CSVPYGTEAFF	TGCAGCGTCCCTTATGGGACTGAAGCTTTCTTT
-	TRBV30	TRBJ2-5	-	CACVPDNQETQYF	TGTGCCTGCGTCCCCGACAACCAAGAGACCCAGTACTTC
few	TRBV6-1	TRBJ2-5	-	CASRAADQETQYF	TGTGCCAGCAGGGCAGCGGACCAAGAGACCCAGTACTTC
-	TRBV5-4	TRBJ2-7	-	CASSFRGGDEQYF	TGTGCCAGCAGCTTCCGGGGAGGCGACGAGCAGTACTTC
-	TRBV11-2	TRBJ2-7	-	CASSLGGLDEQYF	TGTGCCAGCAGCTTAGGAGGATTGGACGAGCAGTACTTC
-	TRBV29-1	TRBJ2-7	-	CSVVSGIAYEQYF	TGCAGCGTTGTATCCGGGATTGCATACGAGCAGTACTTC
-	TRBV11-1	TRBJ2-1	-	CASSLSGGGGNEQFF	TGTGCCAGCAGCTTGTCTGGCGGTGGGGGCAATGAGCAGTTCTTC
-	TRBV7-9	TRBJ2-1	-	CASSLAGQPNEQFF	TGTGCCAGCAGCTTAGCGGGACAACCCAATGAGCAGTTCTTC
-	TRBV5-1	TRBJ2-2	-	CASSLVSINTGELFF	TGCGCCAGCAGCTTGGTTAGCATAAACACCGGGGAGCTGTTTTTT
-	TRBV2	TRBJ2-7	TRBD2	CASSGTSGRAGYEQYF	TGTGCCAGCAGCGGGACTAGCGGGAGGGCCGGCTACGAGCAGTACTTC
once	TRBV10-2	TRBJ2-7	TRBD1	CASSESWDRHYEQYF	TGCGCCAGCAGTGAGTCCTGGGACAGACACTACGAGCAGTACTTC
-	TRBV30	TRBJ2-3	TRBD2	CAWAAGGRTDTQYF	TGTGCCTGGGCAGCGGGAGGCCGCACAGATACGCAGTATTTT
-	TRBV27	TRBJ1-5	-	CASSFGQGGNQPQHF	TGTGCCAGCAGTTTTGGGCAGGGAGGCAATCAGCCCCAGCATTTT
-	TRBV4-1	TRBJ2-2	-	CASSQAGRYTGELFF	TGCGCCAGCAGCCAAGCCGGGAGATACACCGGGGAGCTGTTTTTT
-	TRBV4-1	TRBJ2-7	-	CASSQDFLGSGHYEQYF	TGCGCCAGCAGCCAAGATTTTCTTGGTAGCGGCCACTACGAGCAGTACTTC